This T cell receptor (beta chain) is drawn from a study of blood T cells in healthy people across ages. Next came a second PCR, run for 7 to 11 cycles, which used a sample-barcoded 5' primer along with a J-beta primer mix. TCRdb called the 5' RACE reads again in MiXCR, with one record for every CDR3 protein. Of about 280,000 distinct CDR3 sequences in the sample, around 27% are singletons; the top ten hold 29%. V lost 0 bases to trimming and J lost 7 bases, with 9 bases between them. Germline V lookup: CDR1 LGHNA, CDR2 YSLEER. The CDR3 has 13 residues. This clonotype was recorded once. This receptor was obtained from a woman between 65 and 79 years old in good health. The chain is built from TRBV4-3 and TRBJ1-2; D is unresolved. Sequenced: blood. CDR3 nucleotide sequence: TGCGCCAGCAGCCAAGATCTCCGGGTTGGCTACACCTTC. Translated: CASSQDLRVGYTF.